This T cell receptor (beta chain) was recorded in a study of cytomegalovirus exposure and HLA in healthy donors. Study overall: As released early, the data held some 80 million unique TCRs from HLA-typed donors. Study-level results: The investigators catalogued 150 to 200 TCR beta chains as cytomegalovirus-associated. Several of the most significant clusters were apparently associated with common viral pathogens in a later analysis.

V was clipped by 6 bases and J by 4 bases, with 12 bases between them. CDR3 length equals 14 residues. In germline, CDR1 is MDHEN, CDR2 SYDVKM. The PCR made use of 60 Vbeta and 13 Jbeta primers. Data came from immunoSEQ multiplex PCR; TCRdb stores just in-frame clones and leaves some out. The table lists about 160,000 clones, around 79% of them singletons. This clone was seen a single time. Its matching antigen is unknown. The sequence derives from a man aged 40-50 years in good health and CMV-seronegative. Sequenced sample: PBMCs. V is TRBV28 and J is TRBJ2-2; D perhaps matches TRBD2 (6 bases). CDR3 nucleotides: TGTGCCAGCAGACCGACGGGGGTCACCGGGGAGCTGTTTTTT. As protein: CASRPTGVTGELFF.